The T cell receptor (beta chain) described here comes from a study of identical twins (dated by TCRdb to the mid-2010s). With respect to the entire study: TCR alpha and beta repertoires from monozygotic twins, unrelated adults of various ages and cord blood were deep-sequenced to test whether fetal clonotypes persist. To rule out contamination, the twin experiments were replicated at different times with different library preparation protocols. The paper as a whole reports these results and caveats: Fewer insertions were carried by abundant cord blood beta clonotypes, a similar but weaker trend appeared in young adult naive repertoires, and no such trend appeared in memory repertoires. Recombination models systematically underestimated out-of-frame TCR alpha sharing in monozygotic twins but agreed with sharing between unrelated individuals. Compared with coincidental sharing between unrelated individuals, out-of-frame TCR alpha sequences shared between twins had an excess of sequences with low generation probability. Excess twin sharing in beta out-of-frame sequences was weaker because fewer shared sequences lowered the signal-to-noise ratio. Because the same donors could not be followed over many years, the conclusions relied on cross-sectional statistical analysis. Zero-insertion analyses could be partly confounded by invariant T cells such as MAIT and iNKT, though diverse VJ usage argued against such confounding for most clonotypes.

This clonotype was seen a handful of times. Its target antigen remains unknown. Base quality data are lacking; no much larger clone is found one base away. Every donor in the study was a healthy Caucasian. Three unrelated non-twin adults were additionally sequenced: a male aged 18 to 29, a male aged 50 to 60 and a female aged 50 to 60. Miltenyi CD45RO+ enrichment and human naive T-cell isolation kits were used to isolate memory (CD45RO+) and naive T cells from PBMC. Libraries were built with 5' RACE. Reads for this sample came from an Illumina HiSeq 2000. A universal primer binding site was added through template switching, and the final cDNA carried a unique molecular identifier so that TCR cDNA molecules could be counted accurately. Specific primers in the conserved constant-segment region were used to synthesize first-strand cDNA for TCR alpha and beta chains. To control for contamination, every cDNA library was double barcoded, receiving both a SMART-Mk sample barcode and Illumina barcodes. TruSeq adapter sequences, together with Illumina sample barcodes, were added in two successive PCR steps. The Illumina HiSeq platform was used with custom primers to sequence TCR alpha and beta cDNA libraries. The authors processed their data as follows. Raw reads were processed with MiGEC to extract unique molecular identifiers, and MiXCR was used to determine CDR3 positions. Recombination models were inferred per individual with the repgenHMM and IGoR tools using an EM algorithm. Shared clonotypes were analyzed with the tcR package in R, and sharing was normalized by the product of cloneset sizes. To study raw recombination without the effects of thymic and clonal selection, out-of-frame nonproductive sequences were analyzed. TCRdb reran the public reads through fastp at Q25 and MiXCR, keeping productive beta chains. Each entry merges the rows of one CDR3 protein and shows their most common DNA and genes. The V and J calls come from TCRdb's annotation, not from the publication. The sample contains about 700,000 distinct CDR3 sequences, 6.1% of them found a single time. The ten largest clonotypes hold 1.5% to 2% of the sample.

The germline V gene (reference sequence) gives CDR1 as MNHEY and CDR2 as SMNVEV. V drops 4 bases and J drops 0 bases, leaving 7 bases in between. The CDR3, from cysteine to phenylalanine, totals 15 residues. CDR3 DNA only is kept here, 45 bases in frame from base 1. The sequence was collected from a man aged 18 to 35 in good health. The rearranged segments are TRBV27 and TRBJ2-6, with the identity of the D gene unclear. The source material was naive T cells sorted from blood. Reading the label with the study, this specimen's cell subset or site is: cells isolated with a human naive T-cell isolation kit. The DNA sequence is TGTGCCAGCAGTTCCTCAGTCTCTGGGGCCAACGTCCTGACTTTC. This is translated as CASSSSVSGANVLTF.